This entry lists 30 T cell receptor beta chains sequenced from one sample in a study of cytomegalovirus exposure and HLA in healthy donors (dated by TCRdb to about 2017). To prepare the library, the immunoSEQ multiplex PCR assay was applied. The multiplex PCR relied on a mix of 60 forward primers for TCR Vbeta segments and 13 reverse primers for TCR Jbeta segments. This immuneACCESS table, as held by TCRdb, lists in-frame sequences with V and J called but not all clones. Of the missing ones, under half trace to an unresolved V gene in checked studies; the others have no known cause. The sample yields some 100,000 clones; around three quarters were counted once. 7.7% of the sample is in the top ten clones. The sequencing input was PBMCs. The receptors were gathered from a woman aged 50 to 65 in good health and CMV-seropositive.

The rearrangement uses TRBV19 and TRBJ2-7, with 11 bases identical to TRBD1. CDR1 LNHDA and CDR2 SQIVND come from the germline V gene (reference sequence). The ends lost 5 bases at V and 3 bases at J; junction bases unmatched: 3. CDR3 length: 14 residues. The CDR3 DNA reads TGTGCCAGTAGTCCGGGACAGGGGGGCTACGAGCAGTACTTC. It is translated as CASSPGQGGYEQYF.

As concerns this clone: The sample carries other DNA sequences with the same CDR3. The V gene is TRBV4-1, the J gene TRBJ1-1; D gene ambiguous. The V end lost 2 bases, the J end lost 2 bases, and 6 bases lay between the germline ends. Germline CDR1 is MGHRA and CDR2 is YSYEKL. The CDR3 totals 13 residues. Here the CDR3 DNA reads TGCGCCAGCAGCCAACGGGGAAACACTGAAGCTTTCTTT. Translating gives CASSQRGNTEAFF.

The sample holds a few counts of this clone. Other DNA sequences within the sample encode an identical CDR3. This sequence joins TRBV5-1 and TRBJ2-1; 8 bases are a match to TRBD1. Trimming at V came to 0 bases and at J to 4 bases, leaving 0 bases not matched to a gene. The CDR3 runs 14 residues. From germline, CDR1 is SGHRS and CDR2 YFSETQ. CDR3 in amino acids: CASSLGQGYNEQFF. In DNA, the CDR3 is TGCGCCAGCAGCTTGGGACAGGGGTACAATGAGCAGTTCTTC. The full variable domain, rest sourced from reference TRBV5-1 and TRBJ2-1, is KAGVTQTPRYLIKTRGQQVTLSCSPISGHRSVSWYQQTPGQGLQFLFEYFSETQRNKGNFPGRFSGRQFSNSRSEMNVSTLELGDSALYLCASSLGQGYNEQFFGPGTRLTVL.

The rearrangement links TRBV9 to TRBJ2-1, with D perhaps matching TRBD1 (6 bases). The CDR3 totals 15 residues. Germline lookup yields CDR1 SGDLS and CDR2 YYNGEE. The germline V and J ends were trimmed by 4 bases and 3 bases, with 14 bases remaining between them. CDR3 protein: CASSRRDNSYNEQFF. In nucleotides, the CDR3 is TGTGCCAGCAGCCGACGGGACAACAGCTACAATGAGCAGTTCTTC. Full variable domain (remainder filled in from reference TRBV9 and TRBJ2-1): DSGVTQTPKHLITATGQRVTLRCSPRSGDLSVYWYQQSLDQGLQFLIQYYNGEERAKGNILERFSAQQFPDLHSELNLSSLELGDSALYFCASSRRDNSYNEQFFGPGTRLTVL.

The chain carries TRBV7-8 and TRBJ1-2; TRBD1 matches at 12 bases. The trim removed 0 bases at V and 4 bases at J, leaving 3 bases unmatched. The CDR3 is 16 amino acids. The V gene's germline CDR1 is SGHVS and CDR2 FQNEAQ. This CDR3 reads CASSLAGTGGIYGYTF. CDR3 nucleotides: TGTGCCAGCAGCTTAGCGGGGACAGGGGGCATCTATGGCTACACCTTC. Based on the CDR3 plus reference TRBV7-8 and TRBJ1-2, the full variable domain is GAGVSQSPRYKVAKRGQDVALRCDPISGHVSLFWYQQALGQGPEFLTYFQNEAQLDKSGLPSDRFFAERPEGSVSTLKIQRTQQEDSAVYLCASSLAGTGGIYGYTFGSGTRLTVV.

This chain links TRBV9 with TRBJ2-7; TRBD2 matches at 8 bases. CDR3 length: 14 amino acids. Germline assignment: CDR1 SGDLS and CDR2 YYNGEE. The junction had 13 bases not matched to a gene; V was cut back by 7 bases and J by 7 bases. CDR3 sequence: CASSYRGGFGEQYF. In DNA, the CDR3 is TGTGCCAGCTCTTACCGGGGGGGCTTTGGGGAGCAGTACTTC.

V and J are TRBV5-4 and TRBJ1-3; TRBD1 matches at 7 bases. Germline-derived CDR1 and CDR2 are SGHNT and YYREEE (reference sequence). The length of the CDR3 is 19 residues. The ends lost 2 bases at V and 0 bases at J; junction bases unmatched: 14. CDR3 region: CASSFGRQGTASSGNTIYF. DNA of the CDR3: TGTGCCAGCAGCTTTGGCAGACAGGGTACGGCCTCCTCTGGAAACACCATATATTTT.

The J gene is TRBJ1-1, the V gene TRBV7-9; no definite D call. V was clipped by 5 bases and J by 5 bases, with 9 bases between them. CDR1 and CDR2 (germline): SEHNR, FQNEAQ (reference sequence). CDR3 length: 12 amino acids. The CDR3 loop reads CASSLGSTEAFF. The CDR3 nucleotides read TGTGCCAGCAGCCTTGGGAGTACTGAAGCTTTCTTT.

This chain uses TRBV7-8 with TRBJ1-3; D not certain. Trimming stripped 3 bases from V and 8 bases from J, with 23 bases between. The CDR3 length is 17 residues. Germline CDR1 and CDR2: SGHVS and FQNEAQ. The CDR3 region has the DNA TGTGCCAGCAGCTTCCTATCCGAGACTAGTTTTGGGGACACCATATATTTT. It translates to CASSFLSETSFGDTIYF.

In its sample, this clone was seen once. The chain combines TRBV19 with TRBJ2-2, with 8 bases lining up with TRBD1. Germline loops: CDR1 LNHDA, CDR2 SQIVND (reference sequence). The CDR3 extends over 17 amino acids. Germline trimming cut 3 bases from V and 9 bases from J; bases unmatched to any gene: 15. In DNA, the CDR3 is TGTGCCAGTAGTATGGTCGAGGGGCAGGGGGCAACGAGGGAGCTGTTTTTT. Protein sequence: CASSMVEGQGATRELFF.

V is TRBV5-6 and J is TRBJ2-1, with D hard to call. CDR1 and CDR2 from the germline V gene are SGHDT and YYEEEE. Trimming removed 1 base at V and 6 bases at J, with 11 bases between. The CDR3 spans 14 residues. The CDR3 nucleotides are TGTGCCAGCAGCTTGACCAGGCTTGTCAATGAGCAGTTCTTC. It codes for CASSLTRLVNEQFF.

The V and J genes are TRBV25-1 and TRBJ2-7, with TRBD1 matching over 7 bases. There are 13 residues in the CDR3. Germline values: CDR1 MGHDK, CDR2 SYGVNS. V trimming: 8 bases; J trimming: 2 bases; junction bases outside the gene matches: 6. The CDR3 reads CASSRQGPYEQYF. The CDR3 bases are TGTGCCAGCTCCCGACAGGGACCCTACGAGCAGTACTTC.

CDR3 loop: CASSLVGTRVGYTF. DNA for the CDR3: TGTGCCAGTAGTCTTGTAGGGACAAGGGTTGGCTACACCTTC. The rearrangement joins TRBV19 to TRBJ1-2, with D tentatively TRBD1 (6 bases). This CDR3 has 14 residues. Germline CDR1 is LNHDA and CDR2 is SQIVND (reference sequence). Trimming stripped 5 bases from V and 7 bases from J, with 17 bases between.

The rearrangement uses TRBV5-6 and TRBJ1-1, with D maybe TRBD1 (5 bases). Per the germline V gene, CDR1 is SGHDT and CDR2 is YYEEEE. Trimming stripped 3 bases from V and 1 base from J, with 7 bases between. The length of the CDR3 is 13 residues. In DNA, the CDR3 is TGTGCCAGCAGCTCCAGGGCGAACACTGAAGCTTTCTTT. Translation: CASSSRANTEAFF.

The V call is TRBV4-3, the J call TRBJ2-1; TRBD2 matches at 10 bases. V lost 4 bases, J lost 7 bases, and 4 bases stayed unmatched. This CDR3 is built from 14 residues. Germline CDR1 LGHNA, CDR2 YSLEER. The CDR3 DNA reads as TGCGCCAGCAGCCGAGCGGGAGGGACGAATGAGCAGTTCTTC. It encodes CASSRAGGTNEQFF.

In its sample, this clone was seen a few times. This chain connects TRBV5-1 to TRBJ2-3; TRBD1 matches at 11 bases. This CDR3 comprises 15 residues. The J segment lost 6 bases and the V segment lost 3 bases, leaving 6 bases of the junction unmatched. Germline loops: CDR1 SGHRS, CDR2 YFSETQ. For the CDR3, the DNA is TGCGCCAGCAGCTCCGGGACAGGGGGTCCGGATACGCAGTATTTT. It specifies CASSSGTGGPDTQYF.

The V gene is TRBV5-6, the J gene TRBJ1-6; D not resolved. The CDR3 has 16 residues. Germline V gives CDR1 SGHDT, CDR2 YYEEEE. Deletions cut 0 bases from V and 8 bases from J, with 15 bases between. The CDR3 DNA sequence: TGTGCCAGCAGCTTGGGGTCGGTGTCTGGTTATTCACCCCTCCACTTT. Its protein product is CASSLGSVSGYSPLHF.

The V gene is TRBV27, the J gene TRBJ1-4; D is unresolved. Germline loops: CDR1 MNHEY, CDR2 SMNVEV (reference sequence). CDR3 length: 16 amino acids. The ends were cut back, 3 bases at V and 3 bases at J, with 14 bases in the middle. The CDR3 here is CASSFTVGVANEKLFF. The CDR3 DNA is TGTGCCAGCAGTTTCACTGTCGGGGTAGCTAATGAAAAACTGTTTTTT.

The genes are TRBV5-1 and TRBJ2-2; D is perhaps TRBD1 (7 bases). The germline V gene has CDR1 SGHRS and CDR2 YFSETQ. This CDR3 comprises 16 residues. V shed 4 bases and J shed 0 bases, with 13 bases lying between them. Written as DNA, the CDR3 is TGCGCCAGCAGCGCGGGGACAGCCTCGAACACCGGGGAGCTGTTTTTT. The encoded protein is CASSAGTASNTGELFF. The complete variable domain, with remaining parts taken from reference TRBV5-1 and TRBJ2-2, reads KAGVTQTPRYLIKTRGQQVTLSCSPISGHRSVSWYQQTPGQGLQFLFEYFSETQRNKGNFPGRFSGRQFSNSRSEMNVSTLELGDSALYLCASSAGTASNTGELFFGEGSRLTVL.

V is TRBV7-2 and J is TRBJ2-2; 8 nucleotides agree with TRBD1. Germline CDR1 is SGHTA and CDR2 is FQGNSA. The CDR3 is made up of 14 amino acids. Losses at the gene ends were 4 bases for V and 4 bases for J; bases not matched to a gene: 2. The CDR3 sequence is CASSSTGVTGELFF. The CDR3 region has the DNA TGTGCCAGCAGCTCGACAGGGGTCACCGGGGAGCTGTTTTTT.

V usage is TRBV6-1 and J usage is TRBJ1-1, with D uncertain. V dropped 0 bases and J dropped 0 bases, with 11 bases sitting between them. Germline V CDR1 and CDR2: MNHNS, SASEGT. The CDR3 totals 16 residues. The CDR3 DNA is TGTGCCAGCAGTGAAGCCCCTGGCAGTATGAACACTGAAGCTTTCTTT. This sequence encodes CASSEAPGSMNTEAFF.

This clone occurred a few times. The genes are TRBV29-1 and TRBJ1-4, with TRBD1 identical over 8 bases. The CDR3 has 14 amino acids. V was clipped by 0 bases and J by 7 bases; unmatched bases: 4. In germline, CDR1 is SQVTM, CDR2 ANQGSEA. CDR3 amino acids: CSVEDRGPTEKLFF. DNA of the CDR3: TGCAGCGTTGAAGACAGGGGGCCAACTGAAAAACTGTTTTTT.

The gene calls are TRBV5-1 and TRBJ1-2; D unresolved. CDR1 SGHRS and CDR2 YFSETQ come from the germline V gene. The CDR3 extends over 15 amino acids. Trimming pared 3 bases from V and 0 bases from J, leaving 12 bases between. CDR3 sequence: CASSWLGTANYGYTF. Here the CDR3 DNA reads TGCGCCAGCAGCTGGCTTGGCACAGCTAACTATGGCTACACCTTC.

This clone was seen just once. The rearrangement uses TRBV27 and TRBJ2-7; tentative D call: TRBD2 (5 bases). The CDR3 is made up of 10 amino acids. CDR1 and CDR2 (germline): MNHEY, SMNVEV (reference sequence). CDR3 sequence reads: CVAPTYEQYF. CDR3 in DNA: TGTGTAGCGCCCACCTACGAGCAGTACTTC.

This clone is a singleton in its sample. The rearrangement links TRBV6-5 to TRBJ2-1, with 11 bases identical to TRBD2. Per germline, CDR1 MNHEY and CDR2 SVGAGI. The CDR3 loop spans 15 amino acids. J was trimmed by 3 bases and V by 2 bases; bases with no gene match: 0. CDR3 loop: CASSYGLAGYNEQFF. DNA of the CDR3: TGTGCCAGCAGTTACGGACTAGCGGGCTACAATGAGCAGTTCTTC.

There are a few counts of this clone. The chain has TRBV29-1 and TRBJ2-7, with D possibly TRBD2 on 7 matching bases. In germline, CDR1 is SQVTM, CDR2 ANQGSEA. Trimming removed 6 bases from V and 6 bases from J, with 12 bases in between. The CDR3 contains 11 residues. Here the CDR3 DNA reads TGCAGCGTGGGGGGGGCTGGCGAGCAGTACTTC. Its translation: CSVGGAGEQYF.

V and J are TRBV6-5 and TRBJ1-4, with 10 bases lining up with TRBD1. Germline CDR1 is MNHEY and CDR2 is SVGAGI. V lost 4 bases, J lost 6 bases, and 5 bases stayed unmatched. CDR3 length equals 15 residues. CDR3 in amino acids: CASSSPTGGDEKLFF. The CDR3 DNA reads as TGTGCCAGCAGTTCCCCGACAGGGGGCGATGAAAAACTGTTTTTT.

The chain is built from TRBV2 and TRBJ2-3; D gene ambiguous. There are 11 residues in the CDR3. Germline V gene sequence: CDR1 SNHLY, CDR2 FYNNEI. The V gene lost 5 bases and the J gene lost 5 bases, with 5 bases spanning the gap. CDR3 amino acids: CASSPLDTQYF. The CDR3 DNA reads as TGTGCCAGCAGTCCCCTAGATACGCAGTATTTT.

This clone has just a few counts. CDR3 region: CASQGTGGQETQYF. In DNA, the CDR3 is TGTGCCAGCCAAGGGACGGGGGGGCAAGAGACCCAGTACTTC. The rearrangement joins TRBV27 to TRBJ2-5; 8 bases map to TRBD2. The V gene's germline CDR1 is MNHEY and CDR2 SMNVEV (reference sequence). The junction had 7 bases not matched to a gene; V was cut back by 8 bases and J by 2 bases. The CDR3 is 14 amino acids.

The chain uses TRBV25-1 and TRBJ2-3; D is uncertain. CDR1 and CDR2 from the germline V gene are MGHDK and SYGVNS. The CDR3 is 11 residues long. Trimming stripped 4 bases from V and 8 bases from J, with 7 bases between. The CDR3 bases are TGTGCCAGCAGTGTTAAATCTACGCAGTATTTT. This translates into CASSVKSTQYF.